A selection of T cell receptor beta chains follows, all from one sample in a study of cytomegalovirus exposure and HLA in healthy donors. Generated by immunoSEQ multiplex PCR, the TCRdb table keeps only in-frame clones and is missing some. Of 95,000 to 120,000 clones in the sample, nearly 97% were seen once. Sequencing was performed on PBMCs. The origin of the receptors is a woman between 18 and 29 years old in good health and CMV-seronegative. Both conserved end residues are trimmed from each CDR3.

CDR3 length: 13; V gene: TRBV27; CDR3 protein: ASSPLAGDTDTQY
CDR3 length: 10; V gene: TRBV2; CDR3 protein: ASSAEVRGYT
CDR3 length: 13; V gene: TRBV27; CDR3 protein: ASRFAGGNTGELF
CDR3 length: 13; V gene: TRBV13; CDR3 protein: ASSSPGVGFEGLF
CDR3 length: 11; V gene: TRBV18; CDR3 protein: ASSPRANTEAF
CDR3 length: 12; V gene: TRBV6-5; CDR3 protein: ASSTDKPNEKLF
CDR3 length: 11; V gene: TRBV7-6; CDR3 protein: ASSLTRADTQY
CDR3 length: 10; V gene: TRBV27; CDR3 protein: ASSLIGDTQY
CDR3 length: 13; V gene: TRBV6-1; CDR3 protein: ASQPRTSGGAEQY
CDR3 length: 15; V gene: TRBV28; CDR3 protein: ASTTETGHLNTGELF
CDR3 length: 13; V gene: TRBV5-1; CDR3 protein: ASSLEMTANTEAF
CDR3 length: 12; V gene: TRBV6-1; CDR3 protein: ASSVGQGAQGYT
CDR3 length: 13; V gene: TRBV7-9; CDR3 protein: ASSLDRGWSYEQY
CDR3 length: 20; V gene: TRBV4-1; CDR3 protein: ASSQDIGGWTSGGPKDYEQY
CDR3 length: 14; V gene: TRBV5-1; CDR3 protein: ASSWGQGVGTNVLT
CDR3 length: 11; V gene: TRBV10-3; CDR3 protein: AIKRGPTYEQY
CDR3 length: 13; V gene: TRBV13; CDR3 protein: ASSFGQGLKNEQF
CDR3 length: 14; V gene: TRBV4-1; CDR3 protein: ASSQGYGGLRNEQF
CDR3 length: 10; V gene: TRBV2; CDR3 protein: ASNYFSDTQY
CDR3 length: 12; V gene: TRBV7-2; CDR3 protein: ASSSDRGYTEAF
CDR3 length: 14; V gene: TRBV19; CDR3 protein: ASSLLRGGRPYEQY
CDR3 length: 14; V gene: TRBV7-6; CDR3 protein: ASSLGLAGGLNEQF
CDR3 length: 13; V gene: TRBV5-6; CDR3 protein: ASSPNGELPYGYT
CDR3 length: 14; V gene: TRBV28; CDR3 protein: ASRALGQNSGNTIY
CDR3 length: 12; V gene: TRBV2; CDR3 protein: ASSKGQGKETQY
CDR3 length: 11; V gene: TRBV28; CDR3 protein: ASSSGQANEQY
CDR3 length: 13; V gene: TRBV7-9; CDR3 protein: ASAGEHLSNTEAF
CDR3 length: 12; V gene: TRBV5-6; CDR3 protein: ASSLSRDQETQY
CDR3 length: 17; V gene: TRBV4-2; CDR3 protein: ASSQDTLVEGHSTDTQY
CDR3 length: 12; V gene: TRBV6-5; CDR3 protein: ASSYASGRDGYT
CDR3 length: 13; V gene: TRBV4-2; CDR3 protein: ASSQRGSMNTEAF
CDR3 length: 12; V gene: TRBV7-8; CDR3 protein: ASSPRTGPYEQY
CDR3 length: 15; V gene: TRBV4-2; CDR3 protein: ASSQERRGGLTDTQY
CDR3 length: 13; V gene: TRBV18; CDR3 protein: ASSPPNRIQETQY
CDR3 length: 11; V gene: TRBV28; CDR3 protein: ASNSGGSHEQY
CDR3 length: 14; V gene: TRBV15; CDR3 protein: ATSRVLAGGTGELF
CDR3 length: 15; V gene: TRBV6-1; CDR3 protein: ASSEARGGYSNQPQH
CDR3 length: 13; V gene: TRBV27; CDR3 protein: ASSAHRGLGYEQY
CDR3 length: 11; V gene: TRBV9; CDR3 protein: ASSVAGAQGYT
CDR3 length: 10; V gene: TRBV18; CDR3 protein: ASSEVATEAF
CDR3 length: 14; V gene: TRBV19; CDR3 protein: ASSRTVELAKNIQY
CDR3 length: 10; V gene: TRBV10-3; CDR3 protein: ATSNYQSEQF
CDR3 length: 17; V gene: TRBV5-1; CDR3 protein: ASSVGPPTGLRMNTEAF
CDR3 length: 14; V gene: TRBV6-5; CDR3 protein: ASSYSAQPLDQPQH
CDR3 length: 10; V gene: TRBV28; CDR3 protein: AEGYRGGGYT
CDR3 length: 16; V gene: TRBV7-2; CDR3 protein: ASSQLLRGQSSYNEQF
CDR3 length: 12; V gene: TRBV9; CDR3 protein: ASSVGETPYEQY
CDR3 length: 13; V gene: TRBV5-6; CDR3 protein: ASSAPGPMEEKLF
CDR3 length: 13; V gene: TRBV27; CDR3 protein: ASRKGRGNTGELF
CDR3 length: 12; V gene: TRBV28; CDR3 protein: ASSVAGGAYEQY
CDR3 length: 14; V gene: TRBV6-1; CDR3 protein: ASSARGGGSYNEQF
CDR3 length: 10; V gene: TRBV5-1; CDR3 protein: ASSFRGNEQF
CDR3 length: 13; V gene: TRBV9; CDR3 protein: ASSSVSGTGNTIY
CDR3 length: 13; V gene: TRBV4-3; CDR3 protein: ASSHATGMGYGYT
CDR3 length: 10; V gene: TRBV12-5; CDR3 protein: ARHRVFSPLH
CDR3 length: 12; V gene: TRBV6-1; CDR3 protein: ASNEDREAIGAF
CDR3 length: 13; V gene: TRBV6-5; CDR3 protein: ASRDRAQRSEKLF
CDR3 length: 15; V gene: TRBV7-2; CDR3 protein: ASSLVSTSGGADTQY
CDR3 length: 17; V gene: TRBV19; CDR3 protein: ASSNGISGGPIISDTQY